The 16 T cell receptor beta chains below were found in one sample sequenced in a study of blood T cell repertoires in COVID-19. Sequencing used immunoSEQ multiplex PCR; TCRdb keeps in-frame clones, though not all of them. In the table there are approximately 90,000 clones, 70% to 85% of which are singletons. Sequencing input: peripheral blood. Receptor source: a human donor in a cohort sampled during active COVID-19.

This chain joins TRBV2 and TRBJ1-5; TRBD1 is a possible D gene (6 bases). Trimming cost V 5 bases and J 1 base, with 9 bases left between them. Germline CDR1 is SNHLY and CDR2 is FYNNEI. The CDR3 length is 14 residues. The CDR3 DNA sequence: TGTGCCAGCAGTCTGCAGGGGAGCAATCAGCCCCAGCATTTT. Translating gives CASSLQGSNQPQHF.

The chain employs TRBV10-3 and TRBJ1-1; weak D call: TRBD1 (6 bases). Germline V gene data show CDR1 as ENHRY and CDR2 as SYGVKD. The V and J ends lost 7 bases and 0 bases respectively, with 21 bases between them. The CDR3 loop spans 17 amino acids. The DNA for the CDR3 is TGTGCCATCATTTGGGCAGGGGACGCCGGGGTGAACACTGAAGCTTTCTTT. Translating gives CAIIWAGDAGVNTEAFF.

CDR3 in amino acids: CASSLPRGVEQYF. DNA for the CDR3: TGTGCCAGCAGCTTGCCCAGGGGAGTGGAGCAGTACTTC. The chain is built from TRBV5-6 and TRBJ2-7, with D possibly being TRBD1 (6 bases). Germline V gene data show CDR1 as SGHDT and CDR2 as YYEEEE. Trimming pared 1 base from V and 7 bases from J, leaving 12 bases between. The CDR3 has 13 residues.

The chain joins TRBV5-1 to TRBJ2-3, with TRBD2 identical over 11 bases. The ends lost 3 bases at V and 0 bases at J; junction bases unmatched: 9. The CDR3 spans 18 residues. Germline-derived CDR1 and CDR2 are SGHRS and YFSETQ. The CDR3 reads CASSSQTSGKFSTDTQYF. In nucleotides, the CDR3 is TGCGCCAGCAGCTCCCAGACTAGCGGGAAGTTTAGCACAGATACGCAGTATTTT.

This clone was seen just once. V is TRBV4-2 and J is TRBJ2-1; TRBD2 agrees at 12 bases. CDR3 size: 17 residues. J was trimmed by 0 bases and V by 4 bases; bases with no gene match: 4. The germline CDR1 and CDR2 sequences are LGHNA and YNFKEQ. The CDR3 DNA sequence: TGTGCCAGCAGCCCTTGGACTAGCGGGGTCTCCTACAATGAGCAGTTCTTC. It is translated as CASSPWTSGVSYNEQFF.

This clone has only a few counts. CDR3 in amino acids: CASSRDLNTEAFF. In DNA form, the CDR3 reads TGTGCCAGCAGCCGGGACTTGAACACTGAAGCTTTCTTT. The chain uses TRBV7-6 and TRBJ1-1, with a possible D match to TRBD1 (5 bases). V lost 5 bases and J 0 bases, leaving 7 bases between the germline ends. This CDR3 is 13 amino acids long. Germline V gene lookup returns CDR1 SGHVS and CDR2 FNYEAQ.

The CDR3 loop is CAISESQGQGSTDTQYF. CDR3 coding DNA: TGTGCCATCAGTGAGTCCCAGGGCCAGGGAAGCACAGATACGCAGTATTTT. The genes are TRBV10-3 and TRBJ2-3; tentatively, D is TRBD1 (5 bases). V gave up 0 bases and J gave up 0 bases, with 13 bases separating them. The CDR3 spans 17 residues. CDR1 ENHRY and CDR2 SYGVKD come from the germline V gene.

The chain is built from TRBV30 and TRBJ1-2, with TRBD1 identical over 9 bases. Germline CDR1 is GTSNPN and CDR2 is SVGIG (reference sequence). The length of the CDR3 is 13 residues. V was clipped by 5 bases and J by 2 bases; unmatched bases: 3. In DNA form, the CDR3 reads TGTGCCTGGGAACAGGGGGCAAACTATGGCTACACCTTC. This gives the protein CAWEQGANYGYTF.

The gene calls are TRBV20-1 and TRBJ2-2; D may be TRBD1 (5 bases). This CDR3 region has 14 residues. CDR1 and CDR2 (germline): DFQATT, SNEGSKA (reference sequence). Trimming removed 3 bases from V and 1 base from J, with 9 bases in between. CDR3 region: CSASNQGNTGELFF. Written as DNA, the CDR3 is TGCAGTGCTAGTAACCAGGGGAACACCGGGGAGCTGTTTTTT.

This clone was seen only a few times. The chain recombines TRBV28 with TRBJ1-4; D uncertain. Germline V CDR1 and CDR2: MDHEN, SYDVKM. The V end lost 3 bases, the J end lost 1 base, and 15 bases lay between the germline ends. The CDR3 spans 17 residues. The CDR3 sequence: CASSLGPQQLTNEKLFF. In DNA form, the CDR3 reads TGTGCCAGCAGTTTGGGCCCCCAACAGTTAACTAATGAAAAACTGTTTTTT.

The table lists this clone with a count of one. The CDR3 nucleotides are TGCAGCGCCCCGGACAGTGGAATCTTTTATACGCAGTATTTT. This sequence encodes CSAPDSGIFYTQYF. The chain employs TRBV29-1 and TRBJ2-3; tentative D call: TRBD1 (6 bases). CDR3 length: 14 residues. The ends were cut back, 7 bases at V and 7 bases at J, with 21 bases in the middle. The germline CDR1 and CDR2 sequences are SQVTM and ANQGSEA.

V usage is TRBV5-1 and J usage is TRBJ1-1; D not resolved. V was clipped by 0 bases and J by 1 base, with 10 bases between them. Germline-derived CDR1 and CDR2 are SGHRS and YFSETQ. The CDR3 length is 15 residues. The CDR3 nucleotides are TGCGCCAGCAGCTTGGACGGGGTAAGGAACACTGAAGCTTTCTTT. This codes for CASSLDGVRNTEAFF.

In this sample, this clone turned up once. The gene calls are TRBV4-3 and TRBJ1-2; 7 nucleotides line up with TRBD1. V shed 0 bases and J 5 bases; nucleotides not matched to a gene: 3. Germline loops: CDR1 LGHNA, CDR2 YSLEER. The CDR3 consists of 14 residues. The CDR3: CASSQEGGGYGYTF. CDR3 sequence (DNA): TGCGCCAGCAGCCAAGAAGGGGGCGGGTATGGCTACACCTTC.

This rearrangement joins TRBV5-5 to TRBJ1-5; D gene unclear. This CDR3 spans 13 amino acids. The V end lost 1 base, the J end lost 5 bases, and 7 bases lay between the germline ends. Germline V gene data show CDR1 as SGHKS and CDR2 as YYEKEE (reference sequence). The CDR3 DNA follows: TGTGCCAGCAGCTTGTCAACAGATCAGCCCCAGCATTTT. It specifies CASSLSTDQPQHF.

The CDR3 protein is CASRLGTRDYGYTF. As DNA, the CDR3 is TGTGCAAGTCGCTTGGGGACACGAGACTATGGCTACACCTTC. V gene TRBV12-2 combines with J gene TRBJ1-2; the listed D gene, TRBD1, was not tested against the DNA. TRBV12-2 is listed as a pseudogene. The CDR3 length is 14 residues.

The chain recombines TRBV6-2 or TRBV6-3 with TRBJ2-7; 10 nucleotides match TRBD1. Trimming removed 5 bases from V and 4 bases from J; junction bases left unmatched: 8. Germline V gives CDR1 MNHEY, CDR2 SVGEGT. This CDR3 is 15 amino acids long. In DNA, the CDR3 is TGTGCCAGCAGTGGTCGGGACAGGGGAAAATACGAGCAGTACTTC. Translated, it gives CASSGRDRGKYEQYF.